This T cell receptor beta chain was recorded in a study of OX40 agonist ivuxolimab in advanced cancers. Whole-study context: The dose-escalation cohort was roughly 84% male, with a mean age of approximately 61 years, ranging about 23 to 90.

Trimming at V came to 0 bases and at J to 13 bases, leaving 2 bases not matched to a gene. CDR3 length: 14 amino acids. Germline V gene sequence: CDR1 SGDLS, CDR2 YYNGEE. Study outcomes and limitations: In general, CD8+ T cells held more expanded clones than CD4+ did, on average.

Sequenced by immunoSEQ multiplex PCR; TCRdb stores in-frame clones only, minus some. The table has some 64,000 clones, roughly 90% seen once. This clone was recorded a few times. Its specificity is unknown. The J gene is TRBJ1-6, the V gene TRBV9; 12 bases are shared with TRBD1. Material: CD4+ or CD8+ T cells sorted from blood, obtained in a trial of the OX40 agonist ivuxolimab. This receptor was obtained from an adult with an advanced solid tumor such as melanoma, head and neck, liver or kidney cancer. The CDR3 DNA reads as TGTGCCAGCAGCGTAGGGGGACAGGGGGCCCCCCTCCACTTT. Its translation: CASSVGGQGAPLHF.